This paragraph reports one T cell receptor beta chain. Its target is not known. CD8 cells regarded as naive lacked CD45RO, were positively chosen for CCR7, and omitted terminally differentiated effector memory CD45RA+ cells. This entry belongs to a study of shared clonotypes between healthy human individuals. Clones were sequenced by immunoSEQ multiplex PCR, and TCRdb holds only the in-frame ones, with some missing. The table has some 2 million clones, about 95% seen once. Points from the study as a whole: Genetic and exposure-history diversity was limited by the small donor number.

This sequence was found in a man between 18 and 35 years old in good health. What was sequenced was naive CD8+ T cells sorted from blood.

CDR3: CASSLGVVSAYEQYF. CDR3 bases: TGTGCCAGCAGCTTGGGTGTGGTCTCCGCCTACGAGCAGTACTTC. This chain joins TRBV5-8 and TRBJ2-7; unclear D gene. Looked up from germline, CDR1 is SGHTS and CDR2 is YDEGEE. Trimming removed 0 bases from V and 2 bases from J, with 12 bases in between. The CDR3 is 15 amino acids.